This record concerns one T cell receptor beta chain sequence. The data originate from a study of cytomegalovirus exposure and HLA in healthy donors. It was with 60 Vbeta and 13 Jbeta primers that the PCR ran. Repertoires were generated with immunoSEQ multiplex PCR, while TCRdb's copy carries only in-frame clones and drops some. Of fewer than 85,000 clones in the sample, roughly four fifths were seen once. CDR3 size: 16 residues. J was trimmed by 5 bases and V by 5 bases; bases with no gene match: 13. Germline V gene sequence: CDR1 SQVTM, CDR2 ANQGSEA. The TCR sequence derives from a male donor in good health and CMV-seropositive. What was sequenced was PBMCs. V gene TRBV29-1 combines with J gene TRBJ1-2; the match to TRBD1 covers 11 bases. The DNA of the CDR3 is TGCAGCGTTTCCTGGGACAGGGGGGCGTGGAGGTATGGCTACACCTTC. Translation: CSVSWDRGAWRYGYTF.